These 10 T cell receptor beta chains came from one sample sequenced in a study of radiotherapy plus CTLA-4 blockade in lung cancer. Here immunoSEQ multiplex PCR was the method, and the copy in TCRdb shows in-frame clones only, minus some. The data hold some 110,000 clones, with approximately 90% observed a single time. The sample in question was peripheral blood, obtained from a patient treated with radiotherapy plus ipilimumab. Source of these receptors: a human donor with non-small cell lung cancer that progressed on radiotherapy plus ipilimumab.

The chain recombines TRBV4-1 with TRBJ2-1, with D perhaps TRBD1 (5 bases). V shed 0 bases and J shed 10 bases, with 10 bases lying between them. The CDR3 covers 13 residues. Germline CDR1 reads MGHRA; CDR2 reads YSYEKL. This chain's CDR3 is CASSQESSGEQFF. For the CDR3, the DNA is TGCGCCAGCAGCCAAGAGAGTTCAGGGGAGCAGTTCTTC.

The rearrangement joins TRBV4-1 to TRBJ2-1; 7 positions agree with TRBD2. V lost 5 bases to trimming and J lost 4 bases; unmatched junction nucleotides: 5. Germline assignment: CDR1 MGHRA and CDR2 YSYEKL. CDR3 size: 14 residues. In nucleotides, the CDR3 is TGCGCCAGCAGCTCTAGCGGAGCGTACAATGAGCAGTTCTTC. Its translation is CASSSSGAYNEQFF.

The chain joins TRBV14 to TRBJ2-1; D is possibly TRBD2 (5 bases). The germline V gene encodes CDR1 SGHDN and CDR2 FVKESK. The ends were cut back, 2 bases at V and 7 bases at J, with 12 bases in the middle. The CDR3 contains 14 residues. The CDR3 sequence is CASSQSRVGNEQFF. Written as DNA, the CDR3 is TGTGCCAGCAGCCAATCGCGGGTCGGAAATGAGCAGTTCTTC.

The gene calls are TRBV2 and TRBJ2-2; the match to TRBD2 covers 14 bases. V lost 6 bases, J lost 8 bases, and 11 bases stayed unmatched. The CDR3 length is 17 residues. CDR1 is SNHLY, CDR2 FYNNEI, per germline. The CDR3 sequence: CASSETRLAGGLGELFF. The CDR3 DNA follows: TGTGCCAGCAGCGAAACGCGACTAGCGGGAGGGCTGGGGGAGCTGTTTTTT.

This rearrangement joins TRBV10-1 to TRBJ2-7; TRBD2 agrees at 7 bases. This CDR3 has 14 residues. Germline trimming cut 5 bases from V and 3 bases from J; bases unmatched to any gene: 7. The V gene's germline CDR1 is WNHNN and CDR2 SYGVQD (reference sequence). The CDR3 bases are TGCGCCAGCAGTCTACCTAGCGGACTCTACGAGCAGTACTTC. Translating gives CASSLPSGLYEQYF.

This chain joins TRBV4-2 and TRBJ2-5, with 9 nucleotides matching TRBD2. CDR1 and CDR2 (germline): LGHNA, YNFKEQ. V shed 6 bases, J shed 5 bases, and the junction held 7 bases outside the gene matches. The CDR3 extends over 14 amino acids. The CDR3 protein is CASRDGRGGETQYF. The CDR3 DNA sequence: TGTGCCAGCAGAGATGGGCGGGGGGGGGAGACCCAGTACTTC.

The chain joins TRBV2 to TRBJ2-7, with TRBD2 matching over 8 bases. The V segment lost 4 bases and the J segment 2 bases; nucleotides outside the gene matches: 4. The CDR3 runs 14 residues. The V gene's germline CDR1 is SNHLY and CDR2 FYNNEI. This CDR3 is CASSGGTRAYEQYF. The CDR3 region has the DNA TGTGCCAGCAGTGGTGGGACTAGGGCCTACGAGCAGTACTTC.

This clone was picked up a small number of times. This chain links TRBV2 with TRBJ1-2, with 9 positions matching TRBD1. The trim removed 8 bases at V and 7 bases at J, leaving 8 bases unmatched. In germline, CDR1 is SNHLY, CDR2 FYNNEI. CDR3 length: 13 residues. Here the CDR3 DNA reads TGTGCCAGCGGCCGTACAGGGGGCGGTGGCTACACCTTC. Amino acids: CASGRTGGGGYTF.

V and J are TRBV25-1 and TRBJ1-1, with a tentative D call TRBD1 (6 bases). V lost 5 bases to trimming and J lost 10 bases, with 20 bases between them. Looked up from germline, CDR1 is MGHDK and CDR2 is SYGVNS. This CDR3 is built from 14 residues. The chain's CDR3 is CASSTLGGRPTAFF. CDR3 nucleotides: TGTGCCAGCAGTACCCTCGGGGGCAGACCTACAGCTTTCTTT.

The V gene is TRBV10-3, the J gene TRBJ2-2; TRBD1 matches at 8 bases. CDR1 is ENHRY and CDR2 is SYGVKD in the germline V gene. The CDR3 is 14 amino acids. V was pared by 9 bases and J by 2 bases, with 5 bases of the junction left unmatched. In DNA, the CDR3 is TGTGCCATTAGGGACAGGTCTAACACCGGGGAGCTGTTTTTT. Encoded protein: CAIRDRSNTGELFF.